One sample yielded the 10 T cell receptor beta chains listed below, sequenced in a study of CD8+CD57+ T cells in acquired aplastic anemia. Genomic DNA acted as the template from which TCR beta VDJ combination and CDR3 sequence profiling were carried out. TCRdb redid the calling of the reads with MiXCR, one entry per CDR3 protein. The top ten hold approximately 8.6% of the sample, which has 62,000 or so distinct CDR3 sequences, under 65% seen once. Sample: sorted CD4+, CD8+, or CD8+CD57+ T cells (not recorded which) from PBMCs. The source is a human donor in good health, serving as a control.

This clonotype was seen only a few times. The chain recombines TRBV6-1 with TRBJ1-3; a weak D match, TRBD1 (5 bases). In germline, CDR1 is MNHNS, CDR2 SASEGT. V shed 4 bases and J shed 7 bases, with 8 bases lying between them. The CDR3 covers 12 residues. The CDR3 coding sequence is TGTGCCAGCAGTGCTTGGGGGAACACCATATATTTT. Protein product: CASSAWGNTIYF.

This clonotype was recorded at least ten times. The CDR3 DNA reads TGTGCCAGCAGCCCGCGGGACAAACCGAACACTGAAGCTTTCTTT. Translation gives CASSPRDKPNTEAFF. The chain couples TRBV7-9 to TRBJ1-1, with a weak D call TRBD1 (6 bases). The CDR3 is made up of 15 amino acids. Trimming left V 5 bases short and J 1 base short, with 14 bases between. Germline-derived CDR1 and CDR2 are SEHNR and FQNEAQ (reference sequence).

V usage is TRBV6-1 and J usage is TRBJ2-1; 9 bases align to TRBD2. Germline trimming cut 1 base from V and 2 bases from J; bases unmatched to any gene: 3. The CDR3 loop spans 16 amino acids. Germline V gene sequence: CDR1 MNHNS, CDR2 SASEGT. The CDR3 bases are TGTGCCAGCAGTGAAGACCCTAGCGGGACCTACAATGAGCAGTTCTTC. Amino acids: CASSEDPSGTYNEQFF.

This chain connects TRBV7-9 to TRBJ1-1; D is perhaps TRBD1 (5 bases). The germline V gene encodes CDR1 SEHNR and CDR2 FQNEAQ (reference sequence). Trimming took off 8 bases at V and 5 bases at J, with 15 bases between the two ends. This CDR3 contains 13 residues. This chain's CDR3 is CASCTDGGTEAFF. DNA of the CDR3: TGTGCCAGCTGCACCGATGGGGGGACTGAAGCTTTCTTT.

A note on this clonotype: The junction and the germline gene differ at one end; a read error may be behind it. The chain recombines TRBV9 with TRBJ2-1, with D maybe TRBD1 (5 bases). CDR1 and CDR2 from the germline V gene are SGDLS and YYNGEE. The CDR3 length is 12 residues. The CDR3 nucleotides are TGTGCCAGCGGCGTAAAGGGGAATGAGCAGTTCTTC. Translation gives CASGVKGNEQFF.

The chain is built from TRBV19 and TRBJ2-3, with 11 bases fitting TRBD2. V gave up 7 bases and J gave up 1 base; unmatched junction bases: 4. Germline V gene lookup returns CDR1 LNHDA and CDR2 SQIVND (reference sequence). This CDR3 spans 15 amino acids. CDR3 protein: CASTLLAGGTDTQYF. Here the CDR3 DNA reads TGTGCCAGTACCTTACTAGCGGGGGGCACAGATACGCAGTATTTT.

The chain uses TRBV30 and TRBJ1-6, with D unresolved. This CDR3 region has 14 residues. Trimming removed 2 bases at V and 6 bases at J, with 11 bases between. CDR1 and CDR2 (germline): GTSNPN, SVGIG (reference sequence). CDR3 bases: TGTGCCTGGAGTAGGGCAGTAGCTAATTCACCCCTCCACTTT. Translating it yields CAWSRAVANSPLHF.

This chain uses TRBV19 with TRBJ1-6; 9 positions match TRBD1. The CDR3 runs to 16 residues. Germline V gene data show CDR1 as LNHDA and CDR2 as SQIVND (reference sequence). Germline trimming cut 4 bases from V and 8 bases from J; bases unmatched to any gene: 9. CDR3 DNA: TGTGCCAGTAGTAGTCTCGGGACAGGGAGGGATTCACCCCTCCACTTT. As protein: CASSSLGTGRDSPLHF.

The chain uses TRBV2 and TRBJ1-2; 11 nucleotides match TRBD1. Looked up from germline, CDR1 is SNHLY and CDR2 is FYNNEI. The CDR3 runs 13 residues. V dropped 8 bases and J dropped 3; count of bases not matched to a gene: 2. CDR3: CASRDRGDYGYTF. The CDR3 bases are TGTGCCAGCCGGGACAGGGGGGACTATGGCTACACCTTC.

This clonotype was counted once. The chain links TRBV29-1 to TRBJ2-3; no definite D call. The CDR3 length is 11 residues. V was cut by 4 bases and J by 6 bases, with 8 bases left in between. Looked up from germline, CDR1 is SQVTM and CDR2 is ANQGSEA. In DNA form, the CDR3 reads TGCAGCGTTGTCCTCGGGGATACGCAGTATTTT. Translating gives CSVVLGDTQYF.